The clone carrying this T cell receptor beta chain was seen ten or more times. From the 5' RACE reads, TCRdb called clonotypes with MiXCR, one entry per CDR3 protein. The profile shows approximately 890,000 distinct CDR3 sequences, roughly an eighth of them singletons. Germline CDR1 reads MNHEY; CDR2 reads SMNVEV (reference sequence). The V gene end was trimmed by 2 bases and the J gene end by 2 bases; junction bases not matched to a gene: 5. The CDR3 covers 17 residues. These data belong to a study of identical twins. Another study also made use of these data, one on yellow fever vaccine responses in identical twins.

Input material: PBMCs. This sequence joins TRBV27 and TRBJ2-2, with 10 bases identical to TRBD2. This clonotype was sampled from a woman under 30 in good health. In nucleotides, the CDR3 is TGTGCCAGCAGTTTAAGGACTAGCGGAGTTAACACCGGGGAGCTGTTTTTT. It encodes CASSLRTSGVNTGELFF.